Presented here are 8 T cell receptor beta chains from one specimen sequenced in a study of blood T cell repertoires in COVID-19. Sequencing was performed with immunoSEQ multiplex PCR; in TCRdb, only in-frame clones are kept and a portion is missing. The table includes 250,000 to 300,000 clones, roughly nine tenths detected once. Material for sequencing was peripheral blood. The source is a woman in her thirties or forties who had recovered from COVID-19.

This clone was seen many times. V usage is TRBV2 and J usage is TRBJ1-1; D gene unclear. Germline loops: CDR1 SNHLY, CDR2 FYNNEI. V was trimmed by 4 bases and J by 4 bases, leaving 13 bases between them. CDR3 size: 14 residues. The CDR3 nucleotides read TGTGCCAGCAGTGGTGTAACGAGAGGCACTGAAGCTTTCTTT. It yields the protein CASSGVTRGTEAFF.

Written as DNA, the CDR3 is TGTGCCTGGAGTCCCGCGGGGGGCAATCAGCCCCAGCATTTT. It encodes CAWSPAGGNQPQHF. The chain employs TRBV30 and TRBJ1-5, with a weak D call TRBD1 (5 bases). V shed 2 bases and J shed 2 bases, with 10 bases lying between them. The CDR3 extends over 14 amino acids. Germline assignment: CDR1 GTSNPN and CDR2 SVGIG (reference sequence).

This chain joins TRBV6-7 and TRBJ2-2, with 9 bases fitting TRBD1. TRBV6-7 is labeled an ORF, and its function is uncertain. Trimming cost V 4 bases and J 5 bases; bases outside gene matches: 8. The length of the CDR3 is 16 residues. The CDR3 is CASSSRTGARTGELFF. The CDR3, as DNA: TGTGCCAGCAGTTCAAGGACAGGGGCGCGGACCGGGGAGCTGTTTTTT.

The chain recombines TRBV10-1 with TRBJ2-3; D unclear. V gave up 8 bases and J gave up 0 bases, with 6 bases separating them. CDR1 and CDR2 from the germline V gene are WNHNN and SYGVQD (reference sequence). The CDR3 covers 12 residues. CDR3 sequence reads: CASHGSTDTQYF. The CDR3 nucleotides read TGCGCCAGCCACGGGAGCACAGATACGCAGTATTTT.

This chain links TRBV11-3 with TRBJ2-1, with D perhaps TRBD2 (6 bases). The germline V and J ends were trimmed by 5 bases and 10 bases, with 18 bases remaining between them. The CDR3 spans 14 residues. Looked up from germline, CDR1 is SGHNT and CDR2 is YENEEA. CDR3 bases: TGTGCCAGCAGCCGGTGGGACTTAGGGAGCGAGCAGTTCTTC. Encoded protein: CASSRWDLGSEQFF.

The chain is built from TRBV7-2 and TRBJ1-1; D gene unclear. The CDR3 runs 13 residues. V lost 1 base and J lost 4, with 7 bases in between. Germline loops: CDR1 SGHTA, CDR2 FQGNSA. For the CDR3, the DNA is TGTGCCAGCAGCTTAGATCCAGGCACTGAAGCTTTCTTT. This gives the protein CASSLDPGTEAFF. The whole variable domain, remainder taken from reference TRBV7-2 and TRBJ1-1, is GAGVSQSPSNKVTEKGKDVELRCDPISGHTALYWYRQSLGQGLEFLIYFQGNSAPDKSGLPSDRFSAERTGGSVSTLTIQRTQQEDSAVYLCASSLDPGTEAFFGQGTRLTVV.

The rearrangement links TRBV15 to TRBJ1-2; D call uncertain. This CDR3 is built from 13 residues. Germline loops: CDR1 LNHNV, CDR2 YYDKDF (reference sequence). The V end lost 5 bases, the J end lost 6 bases, and 13 bases lay between the germline ends. The CDR3 DNA follows: TGTGCCACCAGCGTAGAAGTTTTAGATGGCTACACCTTC. The encoded protein is CATSVEVLDGYTF.

The chain employs TRBV3-1 (or the pseudogene TRBV3-2) and TRBJ1-5, with TRBD1 identical over 9 bases. V shed 5 bases and J 4 bases; nucleotides not matched to a gene: 0. CDR1 and CDR2 (germline): LGHDT, YNNKEL (reference sequence). The CDR3 runs 13 residues. The CDR3 sequence: CASSGTGNQPQHF. The CDR3 DNA reads TGTGCCAGCAGCGGGACAGGGAATCAGCCCCAGCATTTT.